This T cell receptor beta chain was sequenced in a study of blood T cell repertoires in COVID-19. As for the study in general: Sites in the United States, Italy and Spain provided acute and convalescent COVID-19 samples. In each case, the material was cDNA or gDNA derived from T cells, B-cell-depleted T cells, or PBMCs.

The V end lost 5 bases, the J end lost 0 bases, and 16 bases lay between the germline ends. The germline V gene has CDR1 KGHDR and CDR2 SFDVKD. The CDR3 runs to 17 residues. Original analysis: Amplification of reference gene primers provided the estimated nucleated cell counts. Measured with immunoSEQ multiplex PCR; TCRdb has only the in-frame clones, and not every one. For V, J and clone size, that table is used; D and trimming come from the DNA. This sample has approximately 54,000 clones, with 81% found just once. V is TRBV24-1 and J is TRBJ2-1; TRBD2 might be the D (5 bases). This clonotype originated in a woman aged 60 to 75 with acute or convalescent COVID-19. Sequencing used peripheral blood. CDR3 nucleotide sequence: TGTGCCACCAGTGGGCCCCGGGGTAGCGCCTCCTACAATGAGCAGTTCTTC. It is translated as CATSGPRGSASYNEQFF.